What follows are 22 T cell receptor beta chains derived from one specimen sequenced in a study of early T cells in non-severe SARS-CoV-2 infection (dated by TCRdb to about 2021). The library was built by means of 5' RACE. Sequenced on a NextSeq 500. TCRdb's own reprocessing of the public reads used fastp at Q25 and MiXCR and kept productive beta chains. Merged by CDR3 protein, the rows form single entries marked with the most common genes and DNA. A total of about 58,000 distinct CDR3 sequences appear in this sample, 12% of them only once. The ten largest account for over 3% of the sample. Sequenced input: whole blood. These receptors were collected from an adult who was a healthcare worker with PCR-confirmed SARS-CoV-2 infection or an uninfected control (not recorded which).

The DNA for the CDR3 is TGCAGTGCTAAGGCTTATAGCGGGAGAGAAGATACGCAGTATTTT. It encodes CSAKAYSGREDTQYF. The rearrangement links TRBV20-1 to TRBJ2-3; 9 positions match TRBD2. V lost 4 bases and J lost 5; bases outside the gene matches: 10. Looked up from germline, CDR1 is DFQATT and CDR2 is SNEGSKA (reference sequence). This CDR3 has 15 amino acids.

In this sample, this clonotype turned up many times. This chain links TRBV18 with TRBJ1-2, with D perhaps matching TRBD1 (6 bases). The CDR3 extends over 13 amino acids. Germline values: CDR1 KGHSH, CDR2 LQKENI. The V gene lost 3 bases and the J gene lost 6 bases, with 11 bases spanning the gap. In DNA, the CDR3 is TGTGCCAGCTCACCGGGCAGGGGCGATGGCTACACCTTC. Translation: CASSPGRGDGYTF.

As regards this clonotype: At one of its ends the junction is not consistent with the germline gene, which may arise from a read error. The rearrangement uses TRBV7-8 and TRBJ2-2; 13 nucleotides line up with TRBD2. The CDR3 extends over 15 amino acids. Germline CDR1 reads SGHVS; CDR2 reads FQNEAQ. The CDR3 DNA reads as TGTGCCAGCAGCCTACTAGCGGGAGGGACCGGGAAGCTGTTTTTT. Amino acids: CASSLLAGGTGKLFF.

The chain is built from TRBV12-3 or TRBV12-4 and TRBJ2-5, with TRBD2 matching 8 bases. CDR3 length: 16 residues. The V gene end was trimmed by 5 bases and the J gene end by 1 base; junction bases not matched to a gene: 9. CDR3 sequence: CASSLPGLVGQETQYF. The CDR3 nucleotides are TGTGCCAGCAGTCTTCCGGGACTAGTAGGCCAAGAGACCCAGTACTTC.

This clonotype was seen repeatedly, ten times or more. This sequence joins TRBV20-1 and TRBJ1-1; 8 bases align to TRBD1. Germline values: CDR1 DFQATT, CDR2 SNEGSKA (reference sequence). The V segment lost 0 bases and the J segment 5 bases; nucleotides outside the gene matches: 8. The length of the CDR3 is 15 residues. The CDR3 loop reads CSARDRTGSWTEAFF. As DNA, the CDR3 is TGCAGTGCTAGAGATCGGACAGGGAGTTGGACTGAAGCTTTCTTT.

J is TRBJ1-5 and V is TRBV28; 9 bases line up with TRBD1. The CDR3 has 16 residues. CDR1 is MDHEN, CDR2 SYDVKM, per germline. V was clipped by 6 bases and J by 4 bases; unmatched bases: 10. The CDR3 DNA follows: TGTGCCAGCAGACAAACAGGGGGCGCCGGAAATCAGCCCCAGCATTTT. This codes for CASRQTGGAGNQPQHF.

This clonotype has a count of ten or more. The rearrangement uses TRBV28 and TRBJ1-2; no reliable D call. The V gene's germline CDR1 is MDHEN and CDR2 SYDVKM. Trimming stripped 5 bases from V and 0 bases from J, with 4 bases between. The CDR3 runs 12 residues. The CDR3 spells CASSLSNYGYTF. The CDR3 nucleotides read TGTGCCAGCAGTCTGTCTAACTATGGCTACACCTTC.

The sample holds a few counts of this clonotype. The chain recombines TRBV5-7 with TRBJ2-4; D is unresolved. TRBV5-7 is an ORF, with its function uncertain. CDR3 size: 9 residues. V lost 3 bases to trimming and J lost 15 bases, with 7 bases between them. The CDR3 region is CASSSCSYF. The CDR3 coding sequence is TGTGCCAGCAGCTCCTGTTCGTACTTC.

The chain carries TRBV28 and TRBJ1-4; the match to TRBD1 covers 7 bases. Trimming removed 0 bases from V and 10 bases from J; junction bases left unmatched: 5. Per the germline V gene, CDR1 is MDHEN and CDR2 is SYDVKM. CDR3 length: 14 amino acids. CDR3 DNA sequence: TGTGCCAGCAGTTTATGGCGGACAGGCCTAAAACTGTTTTTT. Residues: CASSLWRTGLKLFF.

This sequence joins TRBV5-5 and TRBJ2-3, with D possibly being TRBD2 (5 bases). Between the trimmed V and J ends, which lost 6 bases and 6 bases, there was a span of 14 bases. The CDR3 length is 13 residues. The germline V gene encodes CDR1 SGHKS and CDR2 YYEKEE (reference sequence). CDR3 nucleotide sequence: TGTGCCAGCAACACAGTACCGGGGGATACGCAGTATTTT. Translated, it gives CASNTVPGDTQYF.

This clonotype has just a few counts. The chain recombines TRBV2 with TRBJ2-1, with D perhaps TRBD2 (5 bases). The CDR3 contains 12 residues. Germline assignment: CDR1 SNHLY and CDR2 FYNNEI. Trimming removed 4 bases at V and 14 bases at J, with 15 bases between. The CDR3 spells CASSGLNGVEFF. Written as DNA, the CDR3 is TGTGCCAGCAGTGGATTGAACGGGGTAGAGTTCTTC.

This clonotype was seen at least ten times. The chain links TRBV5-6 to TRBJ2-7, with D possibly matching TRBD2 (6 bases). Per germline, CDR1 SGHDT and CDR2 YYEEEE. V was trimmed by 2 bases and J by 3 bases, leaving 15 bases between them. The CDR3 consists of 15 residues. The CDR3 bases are TGTGCCAGCAGCTTACTGGGGCGGGACGACTACGAGCAGTACTTC. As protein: CASSLLGRDDYEQYF.

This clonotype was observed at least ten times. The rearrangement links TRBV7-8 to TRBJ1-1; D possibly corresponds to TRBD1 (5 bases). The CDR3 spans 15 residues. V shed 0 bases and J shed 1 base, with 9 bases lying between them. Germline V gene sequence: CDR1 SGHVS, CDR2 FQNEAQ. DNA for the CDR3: TGTGCCAGCAGCTTAGCTGAGACAGCGAACACTGAAGCTTTCTTT. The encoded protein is CASSLAETANTEAFF.

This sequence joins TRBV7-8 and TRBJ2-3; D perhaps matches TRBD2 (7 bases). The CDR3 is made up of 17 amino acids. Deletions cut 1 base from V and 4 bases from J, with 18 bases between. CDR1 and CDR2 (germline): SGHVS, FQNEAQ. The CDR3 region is CASSLVPRGAIADTQYF. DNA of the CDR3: TGTGCCAGCAGCTTAGTACCTCGGGGGGCGATCGCAGATACGCAGTATTTT.

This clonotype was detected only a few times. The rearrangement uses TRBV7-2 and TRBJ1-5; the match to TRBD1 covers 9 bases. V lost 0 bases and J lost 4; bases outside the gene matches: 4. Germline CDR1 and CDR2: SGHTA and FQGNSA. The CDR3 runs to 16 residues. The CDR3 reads CASSLAGTGMNQPQHF. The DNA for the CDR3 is TGTGCCAGCAGCTTAGCGGGGACAGGGATGAATCAGCCCCAGCATTTT.

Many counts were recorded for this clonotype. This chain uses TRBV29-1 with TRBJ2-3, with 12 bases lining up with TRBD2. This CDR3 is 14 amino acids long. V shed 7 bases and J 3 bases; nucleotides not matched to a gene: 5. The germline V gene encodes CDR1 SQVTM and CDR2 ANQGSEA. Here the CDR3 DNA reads TGCAGCGCCAGGACTAGCGGGACGACAGATACGCAGTATTTT. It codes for CSARTSGTTDTQYF.

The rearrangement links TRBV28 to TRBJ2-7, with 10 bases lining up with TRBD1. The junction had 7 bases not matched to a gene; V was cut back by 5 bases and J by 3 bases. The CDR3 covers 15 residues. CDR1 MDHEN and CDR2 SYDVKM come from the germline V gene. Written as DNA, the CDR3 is TGTGCCAGCAGTGCACCCGGGACAGGGGTCTACGAGCAGTACTTC. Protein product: CASSAPGTGVYEQYF.

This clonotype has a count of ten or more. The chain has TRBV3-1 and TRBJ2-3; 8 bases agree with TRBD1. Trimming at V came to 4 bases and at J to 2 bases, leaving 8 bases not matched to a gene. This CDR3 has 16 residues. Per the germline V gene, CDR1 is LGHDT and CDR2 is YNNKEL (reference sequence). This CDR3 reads CASSRRDRFFTDTQYF. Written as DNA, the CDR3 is TGTGCCAGCAGCCGAAGGGACAGGTTTTTCACAGATACGCAGTATTTT.

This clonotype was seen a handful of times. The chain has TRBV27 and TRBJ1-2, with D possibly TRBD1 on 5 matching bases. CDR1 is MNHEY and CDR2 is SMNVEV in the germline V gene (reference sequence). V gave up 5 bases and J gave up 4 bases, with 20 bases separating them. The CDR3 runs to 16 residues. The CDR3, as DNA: TGTGCCAGCAGTCGGTCCTCGGGGGAAAAAAGCTATGGCTACACCTTC. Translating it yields CASSRSSGEKSYGYTF.

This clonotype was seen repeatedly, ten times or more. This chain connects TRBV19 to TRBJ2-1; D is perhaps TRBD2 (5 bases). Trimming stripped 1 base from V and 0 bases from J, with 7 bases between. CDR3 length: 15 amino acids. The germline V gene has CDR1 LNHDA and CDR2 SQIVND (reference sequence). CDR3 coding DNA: TGTGCCAGTAGTATAGGGGCGGGCTCCTACAATGAGCAGTTCTTC. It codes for CASSIGAGSYNEQFF. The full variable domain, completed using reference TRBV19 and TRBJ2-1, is DGGITQSPKYLFRKEGQNVTLSCEQNLNHDAMYWYRQDPGQGLRLIYYSQIVNDFQKGDIAEGYSVSREKKESFPLTVTSAQKNPTAFYLCASSIGAGSYNEQFFGPGTRLTVL.

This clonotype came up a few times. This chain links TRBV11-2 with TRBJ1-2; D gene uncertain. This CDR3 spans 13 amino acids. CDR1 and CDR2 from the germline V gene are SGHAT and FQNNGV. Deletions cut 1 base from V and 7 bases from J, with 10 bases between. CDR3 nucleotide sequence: TGTGCCAGCAGCTTAGGTCAACGGGGTGGCTACACCTTC. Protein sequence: CASSLGQRGGYTF.

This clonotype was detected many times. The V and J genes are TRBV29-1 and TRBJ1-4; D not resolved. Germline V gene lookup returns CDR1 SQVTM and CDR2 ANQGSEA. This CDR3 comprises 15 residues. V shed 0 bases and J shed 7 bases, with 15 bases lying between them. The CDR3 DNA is TGCAGCGTTGAAGATCTTCGGGCCCCTGGTGAAAAACTGTTTTTT. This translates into CSVEDLRAPGEKLFF. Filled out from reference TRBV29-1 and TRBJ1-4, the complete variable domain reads SAVISQKPSRDICQRGTSLTIQCQVDSQVTMMFWYRQQPGQSLTLIATANQGSEATYESGFVIDKFPISRPNLTFSTLTVSNMSPEDSSIYLCSVEDLRAPGEKLFFGSGTQLSVL.